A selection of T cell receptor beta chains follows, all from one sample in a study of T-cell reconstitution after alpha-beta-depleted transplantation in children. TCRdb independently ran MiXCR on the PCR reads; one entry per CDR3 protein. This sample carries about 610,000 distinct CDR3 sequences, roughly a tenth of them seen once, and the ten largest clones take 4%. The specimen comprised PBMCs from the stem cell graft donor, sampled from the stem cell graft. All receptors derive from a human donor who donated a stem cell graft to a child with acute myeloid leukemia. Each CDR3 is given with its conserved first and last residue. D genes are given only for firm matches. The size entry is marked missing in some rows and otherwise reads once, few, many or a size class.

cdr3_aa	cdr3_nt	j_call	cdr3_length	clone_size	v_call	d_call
CASSQGRTGGLLGYGYTF	TGTGCCAGCAGCCAAGGTCGGACAGGGGGCCTCCTAGGCTATGGCTACACCTTC	TRBJ1-2	18	few	TRBV3-1	TRBD1
CASSPLGSLEKLFF	TGTGCCAGCTCCCCCTTGGGCTCGTTGGAAAAACTGTTTTTT	TRBJ1-4	14	.	TRBV18	.
CASTARGKISYGYTF	TGTGCCAGCACCGCCCGTGGGAAAATTAGCTATGGCTACACCTTC	TRBJ1-2	15	few	TRBV2	.
CSANRVDSPLHF	TGCAGTGCTAACAGGGTGGATTCACCCCTCCACTTT	TRBJ1-6	12	.	TRBV20-1	.
CSARSAGTSGSPDTQYF	TGCAGTGCTAGATCAGCCGGGACTAGCGGGAGTCCAGATACGCAGTATTTT	TRBJ2-3	17	.	TRBV20-1	TRBD2
CAISQVRGLDGYTF	TGTGCCATCAGTCAGGTCAGGGGGCTAGATGGCTACACCTTC	TRBJ1-2	14	few	TRBV10-3	TRBD1
CASSLGAGRNTEAFF	TGTGCCAGCAGTTTAGGGGCAGGGAGGAACACTGAAGCTTTCTTT	TRBJ1-1	15	.	TRBV27	.
CSARGGENQPQHF	TGCAGTGCCAGGGGCGGTGAAAATCAGCCCCAGCATTTT	TRBJ1-5	13	few	TRBV20-1	.
CSACLDATNEKLFF	TGCAGCGCTTGCCTGGACGCAACTAATGAAAAACTGTTTTTT	TRBJ1-4	14	.	TRBV29-1	.
CASSEGERAYNEQFF	TGTGCCAGCAGTGAAGGAGAGCGGGCCTACAATGAGCAGTTCTTC	TRBJ2-1	15	few	TRBV6-1	.
CASSQFTGAGYEQYF	TGCGCCAGCAGCCAATTTACGGGAGCGGGTTACGAGCAGTACTTC	TRBJ2-7	15	many	TRBV4-3	.
CASSWHTSQFF	TGTGCCAGCAGTTGGCATACATCCCAGTTCTTC	TRBJ2-1	11	few	TRBV6-5	.
CASSPGGQPMNTEAFF	TGTGCCAGCAGTCCGGGGGGACAGCCTATGAACACTGAAGCTTTCTTT	TRBJ1-1	16	few	TRBV28	TRBD1
CASRLLAGVSYNEQFF	TGTGCCAGCAGATTGCTAGCGGGAGTCTCCTACAATGAGCAGTTCTTC	TRBJ2-1	16	.	TRBV5-5	TRBD2
CASSLEWGREQYF	TGTGCCAGCAGCCTCGAGTGGGGGCGGGAGCAGTACTTC	TRBJ2-7	13	.	TRBV3-1	.
CASSETGFTDEQYF	TGTGCCAGCAGTGAGACAGGGTTTACCGACGAGCAGTACTTC	TRBJ2-7	14	many	TRBV6-4	TRBD1
CASSQGDGYTF	TGTGCCAGCAGTCAGGGTGATGGCTACACCTTC	TRBJ1-2	11	many	TRBV6-4	.
CASSQALAGANEQFF	TGCGCCAGCAGCCAAGCTCTAGCGGGAGCAAATGAGCAGTTCTTC	TRBJ2-1	15	few	TRBV4-3	TRBD2
CASSLDGSVIYNEQFF	TGTGCCAGCAGTTTAGATGGTAGCGTGATCTACAATGAGCAGTTCTTC	TRBJ2-1	16	few	TRBV12-3/TRBV12-4	.
CSATPGRGDTGELFF	TGCAGTGCTACTCCCGGTAGAGGGGACACCGGGGAGCTGTTTTTT	TRBJ2-2	15	few	TRBV20-1	.
CASSLGDRVTGELFF	TGTGCCAGCAGCTTAGGAGACAGGGTCACCGGGGAGCTGTTTTTT	TRBJ2-2	15	.	TRBV11-2	TRBD1
CASSELSGSIETQYF	TGTGCCAGCAGTGAATTATCAGGGAGCATAGAGACCCAGTACTTC	TRBJ2-5	15	many	TRBV2	.
CASSRELFINEQFF	TGTGCCAGCAGTCGTGAGCTCTTCATCAATGAGCAGTTCTTC	TRBJ2-1	14	.	TRBV6-4	.
CASVNAGTTYNEQFF	TGTGCTAGTGTCAACGCCGGGACTACTTACAATGAGCAGTTCTTC	TRBJ2-1	15	many	TRBV12-5	TRBD2
CSARLKGSQVFGYTF	TGCAGTGCTAGATTGAAGGGCAGCCAGGTCTTTGGCTACACCTTC	TRBJ1-2	15	many	TRBV20-1	.
CSASHGTRDNEQFF	TGCAGTGCTAGCCACGGGACTAGGGACAATGAGCAGTTCTTC	TRBJ2-1	14	few	TRBV20-1	TRBD2
CSAWTGISYEQYF	TGCAGCGCTTGGACAGGGATTTCCTACGAGCAGTACTTC	TRBJ2-7	13	few	TRBV29-1	TRBD1
CSASTTADRGNQPQHF	TGCAGTGCTAGCACCACCGCGGACAGGGGAAATCAGCCCCAGCATTTT	TRBJ1-5	16	many	TRBV20-1	TRBD1
CASSLKGTTEAFF	TGTGCCAGCAGTTTAAAGGGTACCACTGAAGCTTTCTTT	TRBJ1-1	13	few	TRBV12-3/TRBV12-4	.
CASSRQARYNEQFF	TGTGCCAGCAGCCGCCAGGCGAGATACAATGAGCAGTTCTTC	TRBJ2-1	14	few	TRBV11-3	.
CASSRLAASTDTQYF	TGTGCCAGTAGTCGACTAGCGGCAAGCACAGATACGCAGTATTTT	TRBJ2-3	15	.	TRBV19	TRBD2
CASREQGFSNQPQHF	TGTGCCAGCAGGGAACAGGGTTTTAGCAATCAGCCCCAGCATTTT	TRBJ1-5	15	few	TRBV12-3/TRBV12-4	.
CASSQENGFVNEQYF	TGCGCCAGCAGCCAAGAGAATGGGTTCGTAAACGAGCAGTACTTC	TRBJ2-7	15	many	TRBV4-3	.
CASSGLAGPYNEQFF	TGTGCCAGCAGTGGACTAGCGGGGCCCTACAATGAGCAGTTCTTC	TRBJ2-1	15	few	TRBV14	TRBD2
CASSEVAAIQETQYF	TGTGCCAGCAGTGAGGTAGCGGCCATCCAAGAGACCCAGTACTTC	TRBJ2-5	15	.	TRBV2	.
CASSQVWGRAAYNEQFF	TGTGCCAGCAGCCAAGTTTGGGGGCGGGCCGCTTACAATGAGCAGTTCTTC	TRBJ2-1	17	many	TRBV3-1	.
CSASPYADNYGYTF	TGCAGTGCTTCCCCTTATGCGGATAACTATGGCTACACCTTC	TRBJ1-2	14	few	TRBV20-1	.
CASSLAGGGSSYNSPLHF	TGTGCCAGCAGCTTAGCAGGGGGGGGTAGCTCCTATAATTCACCCCTCCACTTT	TRBJ1-6	18	many	TRBV7-2	.
CSASPEAADDYGYTF	TGCAGTGCTAGTCCCGAGGCGGCCGACGACTATGGCTACACCTTC	TRBJ1-2	15	.	TRBV20-1	.
CASSLGVSGSYEQYF	TGTGCCAGCAGCCTCGGGGTTAGCGGGAGTTACGAGCAGTACTTC	TRBJ2-7	15	.	TRBV7-2	TRBD2
CASSFKSVAGGYEQYF	TGTGCCAGCAGTTTTAAATCTGTGGCAGGGGGCTACGAGCAGTACTTC	TRBJ2-7	16	many	TRBV12-3/TRBV12-4	TRBD1
CASSLFLNTEAFF	TGTGCTAGCAGCTTATTTCTTAACACTGAAGCTTTCTTT	TRBJ1-1	13	few	TRBV7-7	.
CASSPYSGGYSEQFF	TGTGCCAGCAGCCCCTATAGCGGAGGGTACAGTGAGCAGTTCTTC	TRBJ2-1	15	few	TRBV7-9	.
CASSHLKRGNKETQYF	TGTGCCAGCAGCCATCTCAAGCGGGGTAACAAAGAGACCCAGTACTTC	TRBJ2-5	16	many	TRBV7-6	TRBD2
CASTLWGNTDTQYF	TGCGCCAGCACCCTGTGGGGGAACACAGATACGCAGTATTTT	TRBJ2-3	14	many	TRBV5-1	.
CASSRRTGNEQFF	TGTGCCAGCAGCAGGCGGACAGGGAATGAGCAGTTCTTC	TRBJ2-1	13	few	TRBV21-1	.
CASSPGTDTQYF	TGTGCCAGCAGCCCGGGCACAGATACGCAGTATTTT	TRBJ2-3	12	many	TRBV18	.
CSARDRTGTSGYNEQFF	TGCAGTGCTAGAGATCGAACAGGGACTAGCGGCTACAATGAGCAGTTCTTC	TRBJ2-1	17	.	TRBV20-1	TRBD2
CASSWDRETQYF	TGCGCCAGCAGCTGGGACCGGGAGACCCAGTACTTC	TRBJ2-5	12	many	TRBV5-1	.
CASSQVGPSGRGETQYF	TGTGCCAGCAGCCAGGTGGGACCTAGCGGAAGAGGAGAGACCCAGTACTTC	TRBJ2-5	17	few	TRBV3-1	TRBD2
CSVEGQLETQYF	TGCAGCGTTGAAGGGCAGTTAGAGACCCAGTACTTC	TRBJ2-5	12	few	TRBV29-1	.
CASRYPGQGANIQYF	TGTGCCAGCAGATATCCGGGACAGGGGGCAAACATTCAGTACTTC	TRBJ2-4	15	.	TRBV5-5	TRBD1
CSVNGNVQETQYF	TGCAGCGTTAACGGGAACGTCCAAGAGACCCAGTACTTC	TRBJ2-5	13	few	TRBV29-1	.
CASSLKRAGYGYTF	TGTGCCAGCAGTTTAAAGAGGGCAGGCTATGGCTACACCTTC	TRBJ1-2	14	many	TRBV12-3/TRBV12-4	.
CASRPGTGGLGEQFF	TGTGCCAGCAGGCCCGGGACAGGGGGCTTAGGTGAGCAGTTCTTC	TRBJ2-1	15	.	TRBV5-4	TRBD1
CASSARQGPVGYGYTF	TGTGCCAGCAGCGCCCGACAGGGTCCTGTCGGCTATGGCTACACCTTC	TRBJ1-2	16	.	TRBV7-9	TRBD1
CSVEVARKRQETQYF	TGCAGCGTTGAAGTTGCCAGGAAGCGCCAAGAGACCCAGTACTTC	TRBJ2-5	15	.	TRBV29-1	.
CASSLGDHRGKLTNEQFF	TGCGCCAGCAGCTTGGGTGACCACAGGGGGAAACTAACCAATGAGCAGTTCTTC	TRBJ2-1	18	many	TRBV5-1	TRBD1
CASSQDSNRGPYTDTQYF	TGCGCCAGCAGCCAAGATTCGAATCGGGGCCCTTACACAGATACGCAGTATTTT	TRBJ2-3	18	few	TRBV4-3	.
CASSYVYRGTNEKLFF	TGTGCCAGCAGTTACGTGTACAGGGGAACTAATGAAAAACTGTTTTTT	TRBJ1-4	16	many	TRBV6-5	TRBD1